The 25 T cell receptor beta chains below come from one sample, sequenced in a study of blood T cell repertoires in COVID-19. Some clones are missing from TCRdb's copy, which holds only in-frame ones; the method was immunoSEQ multiplex PCR. The data contain tens of thousands of clones, approximately 81% of them seen just once; the ten biggest clones take up about 14%. Material for sequencing was peripheral blood. These receptors originate from a woman in her sixties or seventies with acute or convalescent COVID-19.

This chain connects TRBV2 to TRBJ2-4; 9 bases line up with TRBD1. The CDR3 totals 15 residues. The germline CDR1 and CDR2 sequences are SNHLY and FYNNEI. V shed 4 bases and J 6 bases; nucleotides not matched to a gene: 7. CDR3 nucleotide sequence: TGTGCCAGCAGTGGTGACAGGGGGGTCGGAAACATTCAGTACTTC. This encodes CASSGDRGVGNIQYF.

This clone was seen more than once but under ten times. The chain links TRBV2 to TRBJ2-2; D ambiguous. Germline V lookup: CDR1 SNHLY, CDR2 FYNNEI. The length of the CDR3 is 13 residues. Trimming removed 2 bases at V and 6 bases at J, with 7 bases between. The CDR3 sequence: CASSEFRPGELFF. CDR3 DNA: TGTGCCAGCAGTGAATTTCGTCCCGGGGAGCTGTTTTTT.

The V and J genes are TRBV7-9 and TRBJ1-1, with D perhaps matching TRBD1 (6 bases). There are 15 residues in the CDR3. The V gene lost 1 base and the J gene lost 1 base, with 10 bases spanning the gap. From germline, CDR1 is SEHNR and CDR2 FQNEAQ (reference sequence). CDR3 loop: CASSLGDRRNTEAFF. The CDR3 DNA follows: TGTGCCAGCAGCTTAGGAGACAGGAGGAACACTGAAGCTTTCTTT.

This clone was found a few times. The CDR3 coding sequence is TGTGCCAGCAGGCGGGACTACACAGATACGCAGTATTTT. Protein: CASRRDYTDTQYF. The rearrangement joins TRBV12-3 or TRBV12-4 to TRBJ2-3; 7 nucleotides agree with TRBD2. V shed 6 bases, J shed 2 bases, and the junction held 2 bases outside the gene matches. The CDR3 is 13 residues long.

The chain carries TRBV3-1 (or the pseudogene TRBV3-2) and TRBJ2-1, with unresolved D. The CDR3 length is 15 residues. The V gene lost 4 bases and the J gene lost 1 base, with 11 bases spanning the gap. Germline V CDR1 and CDR2: LGHDT, YNNKEL (reference sequence). The CDR3 here is CASSPVGGSYNEQFF. DNA for the CDR3: TGTGCCAGCAGCCCGGTCGGCGGTTCCTACAATGAGCAGTTCTTC.

This rearrangement joins TRBV2 to TRBJ2-1; 8 nucleotides match TRBD1. The CDR3 has 17 amino acids. V was pared by 4 bases and J by 5 bases, with 13 bases of the junction left unmatched. Germline CDR1 is SNHLY and CDR2 is FYNNEI. The CDR3 sequence is CASSVLGRQGTNNEQFF. CDR3 nucleotide sequence: TGTGCCAGCAGTGTACTTGGGCGACAGGGGACAAACAATGAGCAGTTCTTC.

The chain uses TRBV6-6 and TRBJ1-1, with D possibly matching TRBD1 (6 bases). Trimming stripped 6 bases from V and 10 bases from J, with 21 bases between. This CDR3 has 14 amino acids. The germline gives CDR1 MNHNY, CDR2 SVGAGI (reference sequence). The CDR3 sequence: CASSRGTQRDVAFF. The CDR3 DNA follows: TGTGCCAGCAGCCGAGGGACACAACGGGATGTAGCTTTCTTT.

The chain couples TRBV5-1 to TRBJ2-5; 7 bases align to TRBD2. Germline CDR1 SGHRS, CDR2 YFSETQ. This CDR3 comprises 23 residues. The trim removed 3 bases at V and 1 base at J, leaving 30 bases unmatched. Written as DNA, the CDR3 is TGCGCCAGCAGCTACATGCCTCAATTCGGACTAGAGGTTGGGCGGGGGACCCAAGAGACCCAGTACTTC. Translation: CASSYMPQFGLEVGRGTQETQYF.

The chain employs TRBV5-6 and TRBJ1-1; 9 nucleotides line up with TRBD1. The CDR3 is 16 amino acids. CDR1 SGHDT and CDR2 YYEEEE come from the germline V gene. Losses at the gene ends were 0 bases for V and 0 bases for J; bases not matched to a gene: 3. The CDR3 region has the DNA TGTGCCAGCAGCTTGGACAGGGGGCGGGTGAACACTGAAGCTTTCTTT. It yields the protein CASSLDRGRVNTEAFF.

V is TRBV25-1 and J is TRBJ2-5; 9 nucleotides agree with TRBD1. CDR3 length: 15 residues. Per the germline V gene, CDR1 is MGHDK and CDR2 is SYGVNS. V was pared by 4 bases and J by 5 bases, with 8 bases of the junction left unmatched. CDR3 DNA: TGTGCCAGCAGTGCCTACAGGGGGCCTGGGGAGACCCAGTACTTC. Its protein product is CASSAYRGPGETQYF.

The chain couples TRBV5-4 to TRBJ2-5; D is unclear. CDR3 length: 14 amino acids. The V end was cut by 0 bases, the J end by 3 bases, with 9 bases between. The germline V gene has CDR1 SGHNT and CDR2 YYREEE (reference sequence). This CDR3 is CASSLAATKETQYF. CDR3 coding DNA: TGTGCCAGCAGCTTGGCTGCGACAAAAGAGACCCAGTACTTC.

The V and J genes are TRBV27 and TRBJ2-1; D may be TRBD2 (5 bases). The germline V gene encodes CDR1 MNHEY and CDR2 SMNVEV (reference sequence). The CDR3 is 15 residues long. Trimming left V 4 bases short and J 7 bases short, with 17 bases between. The CDR3 loop reads CASSSQPRTSNEQFF. The CDR3 DNA reads TGTGCCAGCAGTTCTCAACCTCGGACTTCTAATGAGCAGTTCTTC.

The V and J genes are TRBV10-3 and TRBJ2-5; 7 nucleotides line up with TRBD2. Trimming at V came to 0 bases and at J to 9 bases, leaving 7 bases not matched to a gene. This CDR3 is built from 14 residues. CDR1 and CDR2 (germline): ENHRY, SYGVKD. In nucleotides, the CDR3 is TGTGCCATCAGTGAGTCAGAACCCGCGGGGGCCCAGTACTTC. Residues: CAISESEPAGAQYF.

This chain joins TRBV18 and TRBJ2-7, with 10 bases that match TRBD2. The CDR3 loop spans 16 amino acids. The germline V gene has CDR1 KGHSH and CDR2 LQKENI. V was pared by 1 base and J by 4 bases, with 7 bases of the junction left unmatched. CDR3 sequence (DNA): TGTGCCAGCTCACCACGCCTAGCGGGGGCCCTATACGAGCAGTACGTC. The encoded protein is CASSPRLAGALYEQYV.

The gene calls are TRBV18 and TRBJ1-2, with D maybe TRBD1 (5 bases). CDR3 length: 15 residues. V dropped 6 bases and J dropped 4 bases, with 18 bases sitting between them. In germline, CDR1 is KGHSH, CDR2 LQKENI. Here the CDR3 reads CASSDTQGAIYGYTF. CDR3 DNA sequence: TGTGCCAGCTCGGACACCCAGGGTGCTATCTATGGCTACACCTTC.

The chain is built from TRBV28 and TRBJ2-1; 10 bases agree with TRBD1. Trimming at V came to 6 bases and at J to 2 bases, leaving 7 bases not matched to a gene. Germline CDR1 and CDR2: MDHEN and SYDVKM. The CDR3 has 16 amino acids. CDR3: CASSTEGTGAYNEQFF. The DNA of the CDR3 is TGTGCCAGCAGCACCGAGGGGACAGGGGCCTACAATGAGCAGTTCTTC.

The gene calls are TRBV5-1 and TRBJ1-1; weak D call: TRBD1 (5 bases). Trimming cost V 7 bases and J 5 bases, with 15 bases left between them. CDR1 is SGHRS, CDR2 YFSETQ, per germline. The CDR3 covers 13 residues. CDR3 sequence reads: CASQAGVETEAFF. As DNA, the CDR3 is TGCGCCAGCCAGGCGGGGGTTGAGACTGAAGCTTTCTTT.

This chain links TRBV5-1 with TRBJ1-4; 7 bases match TRBD1. CDR3 size: 16 residues. Losses at the gene ends were 4 bases for V and 1 base for J; bases not matched to a gene: 7. CDR1 and CDR2 from the germline V gene are SGHRS and YFSETQ. CDR3 sequence (DNA): TGCGCCAGCAGCCTCTCGCCAGGGGGAACTAATGAAAAACTGTTTTTT. This encodes CASSLSPGGTNEKLFF.

The V gene is TRBV29-1, the J gene TRBJ1-4; unclear D gene. The V gene's germline CDR1 is SQVTM and CDR2 ANQGSEA. There are 14 residues in the CDR3. V shed 6 bases and J shed 4 bases, with 15 bases lying between them. CDR3 sequence reads: CSVGGQMGNEKLFF. CDR3 bases: TGCAGCGTCGGCGGGCAAATGGGTAATGAAAAACTGTTTTTT. Variable domain in full (rest from reference TRBV29-1 and TRBJ1-4): SAVISQKPSRDICQRGTSLTIQCQVDSQVTMMFWYRQQPGQSLTLIATANQGSEATYESGFVIDKFPISRPNLTFSTLTVSNMSPEDSSIYLCSVGGQMGNEKLFFGSGTQLSVL.

The rearrangement uses TRBV11-2 and TRBJ2-7; 8 bases are shared with TRBD2. The CDR3 consists of 16 residues. After removal of 3 bases from V and 2 bases from J, the junction contained 9 bases not matched to a gene. Germline CDR1 reads SGHAT; CDR2 reads FQNNGV. The CDR3 spells CASSLDGGARTYEQYV. CDR3 bases: TGTGCCAGCAGCTTGGACGGGGGGGCCAGGACCTACGAGCAGTACGTC.

The rearrangement uses TRBV6-5 and TRBJ2-2; 10 bases are a match to TRBD2. The ends lost 6 bases at V and 3 bases at J; junction bases unmatched: 4. This CDR3 is built from 15 residues. CDR1 is MNHEY, CDR2 SVGAGI, per germline. The CDR3, as DNA: TGTGCCAGCAGGACTAGCGGGTCGTACACCGGGGAGCTGTTTTTT. It is translated as CASRTSGSYTGELFF.

The rearrangement joins TRBV5-1 to TRBJ1-4, with D uncertain. Per germline, CDR1 SGHRS and CDR2 YFSETQ. The CDR3 is made up of 14 amino acids. Trimming stripped 7 bases from V and 0 bases from J, with 10 bases between. CDR3 bases: TGCGCCAGCGCGACGCTAGCAACTAATGAAAAACTGTTTTTT. This translates into CASATLATNEKLFF.

The chain recombines TRBV6-1 with TRBJ2-7; TRBD1 matches at 7 bases. Per the germline V gene, CDR1 is MNHNS and CDR2 is SASEGT. CDR3 length: 16 amino acids. V was pared by 4 bases and J by 3 bases, with 12 bases of the junction left unmatched. The DNA of the CDR3 is TGTGCCAGCAGTGCCTTCTACGGGACAGTGATCTACGAGCAGTACGTC. Its protein is CASSAFYGTVIYEQYV.

This clone turned up a few times. The chain recombines TRBV5-1 with TRBJ1-3; a weak D match, TRBD1 (6 bases). The CDR3 totals 16 residues. The germline gives CDR1 SGHRS, CDR2 YFSETQ. V was clipped by 0 bases and J by 4 bases, with 14 bases between them. The CDR3 region is CASSLAGQTRGNTIYF. The CDR3 nucleotides read TGCGCCAGCAGCTTGGCCGGACAGACGAGGGGAAACACCATATATTTT.

The chain recombines TRBV10-2 with TRBJ2-2; 7 bases fit TRBD2. In germline, CDR1 is WSHSY, CDR2 SAAADI. The CDR3 contains 15 residues. Trimming at V came to 6 bases and at J to 9 bases, leaving 13 bases not matched to a gene. CDR3 region: CASRTSGTKRRELFF. The CDR3 DNA sequence: TGCGCCAGCAGGACCAGCGGGACTAAGCGTAGGGAGCTGTTTTTT.